This is a list of T cell receptor beta chains from one sample in a study of cytomegalovirus exposure and HLA in healthy donors. Measured with immunoSEQ multiplex PCR; TCRdb has only the in-frame clones, and not every one. The sample consists of over 95,000 clones, about 80% of them appearing once. The specimen sequenced was PBMCs. All receptors come from a female donor in good health and CMV-seronegative. The CDR3 runs from the conserved cysteine through the conserved F or W. D genes are given only for firm matches. Clone size is given for some rows only: seen once, a few or many times, or a class if the clone is expanded.

.,TRBV5-1,TRBJ2-7,TRBD1,TGCGCCAGCAGCTCGGATCGACAGGGGGCTCACGAGCAGTACTTC,CASSSDRQGAHEQYF
.,TRBV11-2,TRBJ2-1,.,TGTGCCAGCAGCTTAGAAAGGGGCAATGAGCAGTTCTTC,CASSLERGNEQFF
.,TRBV2,TRBJ2-5,.,TGTGCCAGCAGTTTGGACACCCAAGAGACCCAGTACTTC,CASSLDTQETQYF
.,TRBV21-1,TRBJ2-7,.,TGTGCCAGCAGCAAGGTACGGACAGGGGTCCGTATCGAGCAGTACTTC,CASSKVRTGVRIEQYF
.,TRBV7-8,TRBJ2-4,.,TGTGCCAGCAGCTTAGAGGGAGCCGTGACGGGCCTAAACATTCAGTACTTC,CASSLEGAVTGLNIQYF
.,TRBV6-5,TRBJ2-2,.,TGTGCCAGCAGTTGGAGACTAGGGACCGGGGAGCTGTTTTTT,CASSWRLGTGELFF
many,TRBV12-5,TRBJ2-3,.,TGTGCTAGTGGTAGCGGCGCCACCACAGATACGCAGTATTTT,CASGSGATTDTQYF
.,TRBV9,TRBJ2-1,.,TGTGCCAGCAGCGTAGACGGGGAGGACTACAATGAGCAGTTCTTC,CASSVDGEDYNEQFF
few,TRBV19,TRBJ1-6,.,TGTGCCAGTAGTCCAGAATTTAATTCACCCCTCCACTTT,CASSPEFNSPLHF
.,TRBV5-4,TRBJ2-2,TRBD1,TGTGCCAGCAGCTTGGAACAGGGGGTAACCGGGGAGCTGTTTTTT,CASSLEQGVTGELFF
.,TRBV2,TRBJ1-2,.,TGTGCCAGCAGTGAATTGGGCCAATATGGCTACACCTTC,CASSELGQYGYTF
.,TRBV6-1,TRBJ1-1,.,TGTGCCAGCAGACTTGAGAGAACTGAAGCTTTCTTT,CASRLERTEAFF
few,TRBV4-2,TRBJ2-7,.,TGTGCCAGCAGCCAAGAGTGGGGGGATGACTACGAGCAGTACTTC,CASSQEWGDDYEQYF
.,TRBV30,TRBJ2-3,.,TGTGCCTGGAGTCCTATCGGACTATCTGATACGCAGTATTTT,CAWSPIGLSDTQYF
.,TRBV6-1,TRBJ1-2,TRBD1,TGTGCCAGCAGCCCTAGGACAGGGTTAAACTATGGCTACACCTTC,CASSPRTGLNYGYTF
.,TRBV5-1,TRBJ1-1,TRBD1,TGCGCCAGCAGCCTCGGACAGGGCGGCACCGAAGCTTTCTTT,CASSLGQGGTEAFF
.,TRBV5-4,TRBJ2-5,.,TGTGCCAGCAGCTTTGTCGGGGAGACCCAGTACTTC,CASSFVGETQYF
.,TRBV11-2,TRBJ2-3,.,TGTGCCAGCAGCTGGCCTGGTAGCACAGATACGCAGTATTTT,CASSWPGSTDTQYF
.,TRBV25-1,TRBJ2-7,.,TGTGCCAGCACAGGCACCTACGAGCAGTACTTC,CASTGTYEQYF
few,TRBV5-1,TRBJ2-7,TRBD2,TGCGCCAGCAGCTTGGACGGCAGAGCCTCTGGGGAGGGCGAGCAGTACTTC,CASSLDGRASGEGEQYF
.,TRBV30,TRBJ2-7,.,TGTGCCTGGAGTGGAGGGGGATACGAGCAGTACTTC,CAWSGGGYEQYF
.,TRBV9,TRBJ1-2,TRBD1,TGTGCCAGCAGCGTAGAGGCGGGGGACAGGGCCGCCGAGGGCTACACCTTC,CASSVEAGDRAAEGYTF
.,TRBV7-2,TRBJ2-3,TRBD2,TGTGCCAGCAGAGAGGGACTAGCGAGATCAGATACGCAGTATTTT,CASREGLARSDTQYF
.,TRBV19,TRBJ1-1,.,TGTGCCAGTAGTACCACGGGGGAGAGAGAGGGGCACACTGAAGCTTTCTTT,CASSTTGEREGHTEAFF
once,TRBV7-9,TRBJ2-2,.,TGTGCCAGCAGCTTAATATCCTCGGGGGAGCTGTTTTTT,CASSLISSGELFF
.,TRBV15,TRBJ1-4,TRBD1,TGTGCCACCAGCAGAGGGACAGGGAGGAATGAAAAACTGTTTTTT,CATSRGTGRNEKLFF